The 25 T cell receptor beta chains presented below share a single source sample, sequenced in a study of T cell responses to AZD1222 COVID-19 vaccine. Clones were read by immunoSEQ multiplex PCR, and TCRdb kept only the in-frame ones, dropping some. The data contain around 120,000 clones, roughly 87% of them singletons. The specimen was peripheral blood, collected 28 days after the second AZD1222 dose. Receptors were obtained from an adult who received the AZD1222 COVID-19 vaccine.

The chain combines TRBV10-2 with TRBJ2-5; D may be TRBD2 (7 bases). This CDR3 spans 14 amino acids. Per the germline V gene, CDR1 is WSHSY and CDR2 is SAAADI. V lost 8 bases and J 4 bases, leaving 17 bases between the germline ends. The DNA of the CDR3 is TGCGCCAGCCTTCGGACTAGGGGGGGAGAGACCCAGTACTTC. This sequence encodes CASLRTRGGETQYF.

J is TRBJ1-2 and V is TRBV7-2; D perhaps matches TRBD1 (5 bases). The CDR3 loop spans 14 amino acids. Germline CDR1 and CDR2: SGHTA and FQGNSA. V lost 1 base and J lost 5, with 11 bases in between. This CDR3 reads CASSLVRGEYGYTF. The CDR3 nucleotides are TGTGCCAGCAGCTTAGTAAGGGGAGAATATGGCTACACCTTC.

The chain uses TRBV5-6 and TRBJ1-1, with a tentative D call TRBD1 (5 bases). The CDR3 consists of 13 residues. Deletions cut 4 bases from V and 4 bases from J, with 11 bases between. The germline V gene encodes CDR1 SGHDT and CDR2 YYEEEE. The CDR3 here is CASSIGGGTEAFF. The DNA of the CDR3 is TGTGCCAGCAGCATCGGGGGGGGCACTGAAGCTTTCTTT. The variable domain in full, completed from reference TRBV5-6 and TRBJ1-1, reads DAGVTQSPTHLIKTRGQQVTLRCSPKSGHDTVSWYQQALGQGPQFIFQYYEEEERQRGNFPDRFSGHQFPNYSSELNVNALLLGDSALYLCASSIGGGTEAFFGQGTRLTVV.

The V and J genes are TRBV11-2 and TRBJ1-1, with 9 bases fitting TRBD1. Per germline, CDR1 SGHAT and CDR2 FQNNGV. The CDR3 extends over 16 amino acids. The J segment lost 2 bases and the V segment lost 5 bases, leaving 9 bases of the junction unmatched. The CDR3 protein is CASSPGQGWGNTEAFF. CDR3 nucleotide sequence: TGTGCCAGCAGCCCGGGACAGGGCTGGGGAAACACTGAAGCTTTCTTT.

This chain joins TRBV10-3 and TRBJ2-1; a weak D match, TRBD2 (6 bases). Trimming stripped 5 bases from V and 4 bases from J, with 12 bases between. The CDR3 length is 14 residues. Germline lookup yields CDR1 ENHRY and CDR2 SYGVKD. The CDR3 here is CAISSGLLYNEQFF. The CDR3 DNA reads as TGTGCCATCAGTTCGGGACTGCTATACAATGAGCAGTTCTTC.

The rearrangement uses TRBV15 and TRBJ2-7; D possibly corresponds to TRBD1 (7 bases). In germline, CDR1 is LNHNV, CDR2 YYDKDF (reference sequence). Trimming took 1 base from V and 4 from J, leaving 14 bases between them. The CDR3 spans 15 residues. Written as DNA, the CDR3 is TGTGCCACCAGCAGAGGCCGGGGGACAGTATACGAGCAGTACTTC. Its translation: CATSRGRGTVYEQYF.

Comment on this clone: Different DNA sequences within this sample yield the same CDR3. V gene TRBV7-9 combines with J gene TRBJ2-3, with 10 bases matching TRBD2. Trimming took 2 bases from V and 1 from J; bases not matched to a gene: 0. In germline, CDR1 is SEHNR, CDR2 FQNEAQ (reference sequence). The CDR3 covers 15 residues. The CDR3 region has the DNA TGTGCCAGCAGCTTACTAGCGGGGGGCACAGATACGCAGTATTTT. It yields the protein CASSLLAGGTDTQYF.

J is TRBJ1-1 and V is TRBV28, with no clear D. The germline gives CDR1 MDHEN, CDR2 SYDVKM. V lost 2 bases and J 3 bases, leaving 7 bases between the germline ends. There are 13 residues in the CDR3. The CDR3 DNA reads as TGTGCCAGCAGTTTAATCGAGGACACTGAAGCTTTCTTT. Translating gives CASSLIEDTEAFF.

The rearrangement uses TRBV7-9 and TRBJ2-5; D gene unclear. With 2 bases removed from V and 5 bases from J, the gap between germline ends came to 6 bases. This CDR3 spans 12 amino acids. CDR1 and CDR2 from the germline V gene are SEHNR and FQNEAQ (reference sequence). In DNA, the CDR3 is TGTGCCAGCAGCTTATTGGTGGAGACCCAGTACTTC. The encoded protein is CASSLLVETQYF.

The CDR3 nucleotides read TGTGCCAGCAGCTTAGGACAGGAAGGGACCCAGTACTTC. It codes for CASSLGQEGTQYF. This chain links TRBV7-7 with TRBJ2-5; weak D call: TRBD1 (6 bases). The CDR3 has 13 amino acids. The V gene lost 1 base and the J gene lost 7 bases, with 10 bases spanning the gap. Per germline, CDR1 SSHAT and CDR2 FNYEAQ (reference sequence).

A single count supports this clone. The chain recombines TRBV28 with TRBJ1-6; D is ambiguous. The germline gives CDR1 MDHEN, CDR2 SYDVKM. The CDR3 contains 17 residues. Trimming cost V 3 bases and J 2 bases, with 14 bases left between them. The CDR3 DNA sequence: TGTGCCAGCAGTTTGCCCACGGGGAGGGCCTATAATTCACCCCTCCACTTT. Its protein is CASSLPTGRAYNSPLHF. Based on the CDR3 plus reference TRBV28 and TRBJ1-6, the full variable domain is DVKVTQSSRYLVKRTGEKVFLECVQDMDHENMFWYRQDPGLGLRLIYFSYDVKMKEKGDIPEGYSVSREKKERFSLILESASTNQTSMYLCASSLPTGRAYNSPLHFGNGTRLTVT.

The chain carries TRBV28 and TRBJ1-1, with 8 positions matching TRBD1. The CDR3 length is 15 residues. Germline V gene sequence: CDR1 MDHEN, CDR2 SYDVKM. After removal of 4 bases from V and 2 bases from J, the junction contained 6 bases not matched to a gene. The CDR3 DNA reads as TGTGCCAGCAGTTCAGGAGGGACAGGCAACACTGAAGCTTTCTTT. It codes for CASSSGGTGNTEAFF.

This rearrangement joins TRBV5-1 to TRBJ2-5, with 12 positions matching TRBD2. Per the germline V gene, CDR1 is SGHRS and CDR2 is YFSETQ. This CDR3 has 15 amino acids. V dropped 6 bases and J dropped 3; count of bases not matched to a gene: 6. CDR3: CASKSSGRGEETQYF. DNA of the CDR3: TGCGCCAGCAAATCTAGCGGGAGGGGTGAAGAGACCCAGTACTTC. Based on the CDR3 plus reference TRBV5-1 and TRBJ2-5, the full variable domain is KAGVTQTPRYLIKTRGQQVTLSCSPISGHRSVSWYQQTPGQGLQFLFEYFSETQRNKGNFPGRFSGRQFSNSRSEMNVSTLELGDSALYLCASKSSGRGEETQYFGPGTRLLVL.

The J gene is TRBJ2-3, the V gene TRBV10-2; D is perhaps TRBD1 (5 bases). This CDR3 has 16 residues. From germline, CDR1 is WSHSY and CDR2 SAAADI. V gave up 6 bases and J gave up 4 bases, with 20 bases separating them. The CDR3: CASRKQLRDPADTQYF. CDR3 nucleotide sequence: TGCGCCAGCAGGAAGCAACTCAGGGATCCGGCAGATACGCAGTATTTT.

This chain connects TRBV12-2 to TRBJ1-3. TRBV12-2 is listed as a pseudogene. The CDR3 is 18 amino acids. The CDR3 DNA follows: TGTGCAAGTCGCTTAGTTCGGTGGTGTGGGGACGGCGGGAACACCATATATTTT. Protein product: CASRLVRWCGDGGNTIYF.

V and J are TRBV27 and TRBJ1-5; D might be TRBD1 (6 bases). Germline CDR1 reads MNHEY; CDR2 reads SMNVEV (reference sequence). CDR3 length: 13 residues. V lost 6 bases to trimming and J lost 4 bases, with 10 bases between them. The CDR3 is CASSLDRNQPQHF. CDR3 in DNA: TGTGCCAGCAGCCTAGACAGGAATCAGCCCCAGCATTTT.

The V call is TRBV15, the J call TRBJ1-2; D gene unclear. V was clipped by 0 bases and J by 8 bases, with 16 bases between them. CDR1 LNHNV and CDR2 YYDKDF come from the germline V gene (reference sequence). The CDR3 covers 15 residues. CDR3 sequence reads: CATSRETWPVRGYTF. DNA for the CDR3: TGTGCCACCAGCAGAGAAACGTGGCCGGTCAGGGGCTACACCTTC.

This chain connects TRBV3-1 (or the pseudogene TRBV3-2) to TRBJ2-3, with a possible D match to TRBD1 (6 bases). With 4 bases removed from V and 4 bases from J, the gap between germline ends came to 12 bases. Per the germline V gene, CDR1 is LGHDT and CDR2 is YNNKEL (reference sequence). There are 14 residues in the CDR3. The CDR3 region is CASSPYSGADTQYF. CDR3 DNA sequence: TGTGCCAGCAGCCCATATTCAGGGGCAGATACGCAGTATTTT.

CDR3 coding DNA: TGTGCCAGCAGTGAACGAATCGTTCCGCAGGGGGCAGCGAGCTCCTACGAGCAGTACTTC. Its protein is CASSERIVPQGAASSYEQYF. V gene TRBV6-1 combines with J gene TRBJ2-7; 8 positions agree with TRBD1. Germline lookup yields CDR1 MNHNS and CDR2 SASEGT. V lost 2 bases and J lost 0; bases outside the gene matches: 18. The length of the CDR3 is 20 residues.

This clone is a singleton in its sample. This chain uses TRBV28 with TRBJ2-1, with D tentatively TRBD1 (6 bases). The CDR3 is made up of 16 amino acids. The V end was cut by 6 bases, the J end by 4 bases, with 19 bases between. Germline CDR1 reads MDHEN; CDR2 reads SYDVKM. CDR3 DNA: TGTGCCAGCAGGCCCTCAGACAGGTTTCCTTACAATGAGCAGTTCTTC. This codes for CASRPSDRFPYNEQFF.

The V and J genes are TRBV4-2 and TRBJ1-3, with TRBD1 matching over 7 bases. CDR1 is LGHNA, CDR2 YNFKEQ, per germline. CDR3 length equals 19 residues. V trimming: 3 bases; J trimming: 4 bases; junction bases outside the gene matches: 18. This CDR3 is CASSHTDREFVSRGNTIYF. Written as DNA, the CDR3 is TGTGCCAGCAGCCACACCGACAGGGAGTTTGTGTCTCGCGGAAACACCATATATTTT.

V and J are TRBV27 and TRBJ1-4; D may be TRBD1 (6 bases). Per germline, CDR1 MNHEY and CDR2 SMNVEV (reference sequence). The CDR3 is made up of 20 amino acids. CDR3 sequence (DNA): TGTTCGGGGGAGGGGGAAGAAGTTCAAGTCAAATACTTCGTCAGCGAAAAACTGTTTTTT. It translates to CSGEGEEVQVKYFVSEKLFF.

The chain couples TRBV13 to TRBJ2-7; TRBD2 matches at 9 bases. The V and J ends lost 5 bases and 0 bases, in that order; junction bases with no gene match: 8. The germline V gene has CDR1 PRHDT and CDR2 FYEKMQ (reference sequence). This CDR3 comprises 16 residues. CDR3 residues: CASSPIGLAPSYEQYF. As DNA, the CDR3 is TGTGCCAGCAGCCCTATAGGACTAGCGCCCTCCTACGAGCAGTACTTC.

The chain has TRBV28 and TRBJ2-1, with 10 bases aligning to TRBD1. V shed 6 bases, J shed 3 bases, and the junction held 5 bases outside the gene matches. Germline CDR1 reads MDHEN; CDR2 reads SYDVKM. The CDR3 is 15 residues long. The CDR3 loop is CASSNRDRGYNEQFF. Here the CDR3 DNA reads TGTGCCAGCAGCAACCGGGACAGGGGCTACAATGAGCAGTTCTTC.

The chain joins TRBV29-1 to TRBJ1-1, with D perhaps matching TRBD1 (6 bases). The CDR3 is 14 residues long. Trimming removed 7 bases at V and 0 bases at J, with 15 bases between. The germline V gene has CDR1 SQVTM and CDR2 ANQGSEA. CDR3 nucleotide sequence: TGCAGCGCCAACGGACAGAGCATGAACACTGAAGCTTTCTTT. Translated: CSANGQSMNTEAFF. Full variable domain (remainder filled in from reference TRBV29-1 and TRBJ1-1): SAVISQKPSRDICQRGTSLTIQCQVDSQVTMMFWYRQQPGQSLTLIATANQGSEATYESGFVIDKFPISRPNLTFSTLTVSNMSPEDSSIYLCSANGQSMNTEAFFGQGTRLTVV.